This T cell receptor beta chain emerged from a study of cytomegalovirus exposure and HLA in healthy donors. V was shortened by 5 bases and J by 7 bases, with 11 bases between the two germline ends. The CDR3 covers 12 residues. The germline V gene encodes CDR1 MNHEY and CDR2 SMNVEV (reference sequence). Primers: 60 Vbeta forward and 13 Jbeta reverse. The repertoire was sequenced with immunoSEQ multiplex PCR; TCRdb's copy has only in-frame clones and lacks some. The sample has tens of thousands of clones, under 9% seen once. The clonotype originates from a man aged 45-60 years in good health and CMV-seronegative. Sequences were obtained from PBMCs. The V call is TRBV27, the J call TRBJ1-2, with D unresolved. The CDR3 bases are TGTGCCAGCAGTACTCGATTTGGTGGCTACACCTTC. Translated: CASSTRFGGYTF.